This T cell receptor beta chain stems from a study of beta chain features in type 1 diabetes. Study-wide results and caveats: Type 1 diabetes patients had moderately but significantly shorter TCRB CDR3s in all four CD4+ subsets.

This clone was recorded a few times. Its cognate antigen is unknown. The whole isolated RNA underwent reverse transcription, so sequencing captured expressed TCRB transcripts. Data came from immunoSEQ multiplex PCR; TCRdb stores just in-frame clones and leaves some out. The sample contains around 170,000 clones, approximately 10% of which appear only once. Germline V gene lookup returns CDR1 KGHSH and CDR2 LQKENI. Trimming stripped 2 bases from V and 1 base from J, with 8 bases between. The CDR3 runs 15 residues. The clonotype was recovered from a woman in her 30s with type 1 diabetes. Sample: central memory CD4+ T cells from blood. J is TRBJ2-2 and V is TRBV18; possible D gene TRBD2, 5 bases. The CDR3 spells CASSPNGGNTGELFF. In nucleotides, the CDR3 is TGTGCCAGCTCACCAAATGGAGGGAACACCGGGGAGCTGTTTTTT.